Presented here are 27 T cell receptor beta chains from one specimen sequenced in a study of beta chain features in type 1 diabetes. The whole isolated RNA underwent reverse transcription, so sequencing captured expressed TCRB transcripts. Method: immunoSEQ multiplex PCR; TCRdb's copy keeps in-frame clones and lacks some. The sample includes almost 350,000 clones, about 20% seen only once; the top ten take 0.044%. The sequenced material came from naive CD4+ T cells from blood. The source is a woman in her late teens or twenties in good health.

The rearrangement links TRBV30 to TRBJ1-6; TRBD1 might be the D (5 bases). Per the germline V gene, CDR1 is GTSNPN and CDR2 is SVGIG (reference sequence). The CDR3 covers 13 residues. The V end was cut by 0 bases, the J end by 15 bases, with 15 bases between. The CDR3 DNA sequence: TGTGCCTGGAGTGTACAGGAACAAGGTCACCTCCACTTT. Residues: CAWSVQEQGHLHF.

CDR3 DNA: TGTGCCAGCAGCGACAGGGGAGAGGCAGATACGCAGTATTTT. This sequence encodes CASSDRGEADTQYF. This chain uses TRBV9 with TRBJ2-3; 7 bases match TRBD1. Looked up from germline, CDR1 is SGDLS and CDR2 is YYNGEE. This CDR3 is built from 14 residues. Trimming removed 3 bases from V and 4 bases from J; junction bases left unmatched: 5.

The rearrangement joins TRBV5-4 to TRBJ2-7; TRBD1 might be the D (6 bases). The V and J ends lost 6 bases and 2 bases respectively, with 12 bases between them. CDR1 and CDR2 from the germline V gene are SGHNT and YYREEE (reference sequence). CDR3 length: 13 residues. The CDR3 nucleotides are TGTGCCAGCACGCTGACAGGTACCTACGAGCAGTACTTC. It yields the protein CASTLTGTYEQYF.

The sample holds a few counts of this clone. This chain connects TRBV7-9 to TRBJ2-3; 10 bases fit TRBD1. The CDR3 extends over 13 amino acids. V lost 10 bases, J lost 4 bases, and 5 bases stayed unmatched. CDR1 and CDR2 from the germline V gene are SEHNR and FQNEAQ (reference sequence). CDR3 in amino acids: CATLGQGADTQYF. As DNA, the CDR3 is TGTGCCACCCTCGGACAGGGGGCAGATACGCAGTATTTT.

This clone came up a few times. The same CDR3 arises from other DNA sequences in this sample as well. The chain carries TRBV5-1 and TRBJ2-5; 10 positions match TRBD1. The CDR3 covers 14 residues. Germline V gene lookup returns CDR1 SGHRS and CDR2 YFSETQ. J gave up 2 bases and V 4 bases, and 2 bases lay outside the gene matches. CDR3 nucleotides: TGCGCCAGCAGCCAGGACAGGGGGCAAGAGACCCAGTACTTC. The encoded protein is CASSQDRGQETQYF.

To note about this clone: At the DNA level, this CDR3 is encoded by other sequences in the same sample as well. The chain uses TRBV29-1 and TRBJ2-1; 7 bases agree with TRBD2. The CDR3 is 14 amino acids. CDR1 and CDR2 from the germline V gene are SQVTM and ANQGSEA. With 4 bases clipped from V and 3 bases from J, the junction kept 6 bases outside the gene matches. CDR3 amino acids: CSVVGLADYNEQFF. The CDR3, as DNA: TGCAGCGTTGTCGGGCTAGCGGACTACAATGAGCAGTTCTTC.

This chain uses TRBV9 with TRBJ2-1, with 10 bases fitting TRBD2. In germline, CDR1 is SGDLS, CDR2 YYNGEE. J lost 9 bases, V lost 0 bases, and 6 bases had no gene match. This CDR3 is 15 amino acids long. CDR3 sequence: CASSVELSGGAEQFF. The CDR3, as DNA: TGTGCCAGCAGCGTAGAGCTGAGCGGGGGGGCTGAGCAGTTCTTC.

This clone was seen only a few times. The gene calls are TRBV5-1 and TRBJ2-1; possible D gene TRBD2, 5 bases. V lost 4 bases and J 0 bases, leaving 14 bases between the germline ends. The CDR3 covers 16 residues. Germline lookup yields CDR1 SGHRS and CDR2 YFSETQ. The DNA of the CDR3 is TGCGCCAGCAGCCCCGGAGGAGCGCGCTCCTACAATGAGCAGTTCTTC. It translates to CASSPGGARSYNEQFF.

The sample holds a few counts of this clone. The CDR3 reads CATSRSGDPYEQYF. CDR3 coding DNA: TGTGCCACCAGCAGATCAGGGGATCCCTACGAGCAGTACTTC. The chain joins TRBV15 to TRBJ2-7; perhaps TRBD1 as D (6 bases). The CDR3 loop spans 14 amino acids. From germline, CDR1 is LNHNV and CDR2 YYDKDF (reference sequence). Between the trimmed V and J ends, which lost 2 bases and 2 bases, there was a span of 10 bases. Complete variable domain (other parts from reference TRBV15 and TRBJ2-7): DAMVIQNPRYQVTQFGKPVTLSCSQTLNHNVMYWYQQKSSQAPKLLFHYYDKDFNNEADTPDNFQSRRPNTSFCFLDIRSPGLGDTAMYLCATSRSGDPYEQYFGPGTRLTVT.

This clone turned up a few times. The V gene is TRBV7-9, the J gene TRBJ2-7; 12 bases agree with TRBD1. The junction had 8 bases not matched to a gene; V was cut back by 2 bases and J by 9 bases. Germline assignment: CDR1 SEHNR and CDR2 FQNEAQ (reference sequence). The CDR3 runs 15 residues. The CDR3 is CASSLSGQGARVQYF. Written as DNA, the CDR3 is TGTGCCAGCAGCTTATCGGGACAGGGGGCGCGAGTGCAGTACTTC.

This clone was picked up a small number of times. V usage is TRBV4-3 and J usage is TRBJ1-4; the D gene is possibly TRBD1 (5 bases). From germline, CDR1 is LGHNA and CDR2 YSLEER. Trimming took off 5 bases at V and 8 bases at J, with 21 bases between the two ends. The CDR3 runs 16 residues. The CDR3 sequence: CASSVRAGQGGEKLFF. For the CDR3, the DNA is TGCGCCAGCAGCGTGAGAGCGGGCCAGGGCGGGGAAAAACTGTTTTTT.

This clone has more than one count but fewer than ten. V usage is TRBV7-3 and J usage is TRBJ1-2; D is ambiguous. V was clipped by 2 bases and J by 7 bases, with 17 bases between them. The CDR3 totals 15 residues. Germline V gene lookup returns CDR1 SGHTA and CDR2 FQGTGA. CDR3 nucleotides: TGTGCCAGCAGCTTATTCGGTGGTGCGGCGGCTGGCTACACCTTC. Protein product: CASSLFGGAAAGYTF.

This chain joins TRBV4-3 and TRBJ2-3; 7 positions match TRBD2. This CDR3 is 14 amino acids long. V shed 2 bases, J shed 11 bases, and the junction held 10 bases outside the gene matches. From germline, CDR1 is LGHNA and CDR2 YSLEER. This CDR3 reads CASSQRLAVIRQYF. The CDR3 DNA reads TGCGCCAGCAGCCAAAGACTAGCTGTAATTAGGCAGTATTTT.

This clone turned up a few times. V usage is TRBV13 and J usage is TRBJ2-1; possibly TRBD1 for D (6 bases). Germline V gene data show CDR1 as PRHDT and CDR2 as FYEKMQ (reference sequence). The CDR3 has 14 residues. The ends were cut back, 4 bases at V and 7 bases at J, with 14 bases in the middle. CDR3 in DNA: TGTGCCAGCAGCTCTATAGTAGGGGGTAATGAGCAGTTCTTC. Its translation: CASSSIVGGNEQFF.

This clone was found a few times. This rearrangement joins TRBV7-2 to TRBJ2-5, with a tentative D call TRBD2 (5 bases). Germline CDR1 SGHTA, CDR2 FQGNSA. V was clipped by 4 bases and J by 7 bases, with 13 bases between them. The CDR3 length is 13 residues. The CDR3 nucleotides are TGTGCCAGCAGCTCCCCCGAGGGTGGGACCCAGTACTTC. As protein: CASSSPEGGTQYF.

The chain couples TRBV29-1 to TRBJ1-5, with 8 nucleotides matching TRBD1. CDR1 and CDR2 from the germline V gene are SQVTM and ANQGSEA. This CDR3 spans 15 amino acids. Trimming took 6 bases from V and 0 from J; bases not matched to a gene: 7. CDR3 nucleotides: TGCAGCGTCCGAGTGACAGGGGATAGCAATCAGCCCCAGCATTTT. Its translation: CSVRVTGDSNQPQHF.

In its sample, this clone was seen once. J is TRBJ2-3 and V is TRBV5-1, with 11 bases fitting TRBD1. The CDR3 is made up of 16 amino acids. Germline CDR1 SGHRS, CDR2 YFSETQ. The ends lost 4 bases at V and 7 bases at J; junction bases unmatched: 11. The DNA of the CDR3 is TGCGCCAGCAGCCAAGGACAGGGGGCCTTTGAAAATACGCAGTATTTT. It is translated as CASSQGQGAFENTQYF. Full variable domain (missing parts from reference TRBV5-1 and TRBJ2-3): KAGVTQTPRYLIKTRGQQVTLSCSPISGHRSVSWYQQTPGQGLQFLFEYFSETQRNKGNFPGRFSGRQFSNSRSEMNVSTLELGDSALYLCASSQGQGAFENTQYFGPGTRLTVL.

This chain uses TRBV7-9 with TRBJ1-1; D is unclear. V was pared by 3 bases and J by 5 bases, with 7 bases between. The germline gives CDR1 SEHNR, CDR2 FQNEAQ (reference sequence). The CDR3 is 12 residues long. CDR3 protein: CASSFPGTEAFF. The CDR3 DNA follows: TGTGCCAGCAGCTTCCCGGGGACTGAAGCTTTCTTT.

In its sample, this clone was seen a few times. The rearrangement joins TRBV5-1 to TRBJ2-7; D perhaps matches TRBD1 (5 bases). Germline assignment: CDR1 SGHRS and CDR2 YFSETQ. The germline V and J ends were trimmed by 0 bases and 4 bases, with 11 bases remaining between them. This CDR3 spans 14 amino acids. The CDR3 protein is CASSLEGPPYEQYF. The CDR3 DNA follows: TGCGCCAGCAGCTTGGAGGGGCCGCCTTACGAGCAGTACTTC.

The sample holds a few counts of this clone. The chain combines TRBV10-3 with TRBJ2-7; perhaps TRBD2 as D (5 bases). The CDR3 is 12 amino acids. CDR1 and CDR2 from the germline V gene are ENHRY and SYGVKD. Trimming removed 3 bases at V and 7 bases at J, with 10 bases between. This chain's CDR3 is CAISEQAAEQYF. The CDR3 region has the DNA TGTGCCATCAGTGAACAAGCGGCAGAGCAGTACTTC.

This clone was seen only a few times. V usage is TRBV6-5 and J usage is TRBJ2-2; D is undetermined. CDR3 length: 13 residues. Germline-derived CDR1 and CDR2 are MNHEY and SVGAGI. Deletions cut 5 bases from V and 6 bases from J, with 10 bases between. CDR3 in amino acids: CASSKVRSGELFF. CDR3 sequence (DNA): TGTGCCAGCAGTAAAGTGCGGTCCGGGGAGCTGTTTTTT.

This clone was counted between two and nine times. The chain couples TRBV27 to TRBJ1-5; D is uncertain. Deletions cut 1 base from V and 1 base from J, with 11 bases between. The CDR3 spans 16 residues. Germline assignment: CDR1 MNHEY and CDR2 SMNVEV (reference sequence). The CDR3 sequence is CASSLLVSYSNQPQHF. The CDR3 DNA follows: TGTGCCAGCAGTTTATTGGTGAGCTACAGCAATCAGCCCCAGCATTTT.

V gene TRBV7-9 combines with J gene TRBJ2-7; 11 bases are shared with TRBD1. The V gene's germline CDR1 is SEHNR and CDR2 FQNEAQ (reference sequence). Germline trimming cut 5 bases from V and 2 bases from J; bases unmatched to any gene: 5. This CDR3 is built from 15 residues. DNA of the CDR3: TGTGCCAGCAGCGCGGGACAGGGGGGCCCCTACGAGCAGTACTTC. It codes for CASSAGQGGPYEQYF.

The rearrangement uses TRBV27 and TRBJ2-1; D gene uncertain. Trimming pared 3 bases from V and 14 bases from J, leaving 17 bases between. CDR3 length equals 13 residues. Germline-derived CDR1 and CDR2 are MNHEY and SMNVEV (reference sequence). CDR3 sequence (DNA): TGTGCCAGCAGTTTGGCTCCGAGACTTGAAGAGTTCTTC. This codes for CASSLAPRLEEFF.

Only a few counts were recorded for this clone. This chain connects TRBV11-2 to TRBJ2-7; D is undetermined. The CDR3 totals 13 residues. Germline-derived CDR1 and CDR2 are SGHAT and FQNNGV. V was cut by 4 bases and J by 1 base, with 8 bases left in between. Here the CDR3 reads CASSSERSYEQYF. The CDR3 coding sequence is TGTGCCAGCAGCTCGGAGCGTTCCTACGAGCAGTACTTC.

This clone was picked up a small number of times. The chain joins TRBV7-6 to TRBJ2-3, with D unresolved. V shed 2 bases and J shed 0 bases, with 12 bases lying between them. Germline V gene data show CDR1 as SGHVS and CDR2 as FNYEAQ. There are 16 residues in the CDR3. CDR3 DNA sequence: TGTGCCAGCAGCTTAAGAGGAGCGAGCAGCACAGATACGCAGTATTTT. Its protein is CASSLRGASSTDTQYF. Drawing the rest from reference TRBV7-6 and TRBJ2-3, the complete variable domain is GAGVSQSPRYKVTKRGQDVALRCDPISGHVSLYWYRQALGQGPEFLTYFNYEAQQDKSGLPNDRFSAERPEGSISTLTIQRTEQRDSAMYRCASSLRGASSTDTQYFGPGTRLTVL.

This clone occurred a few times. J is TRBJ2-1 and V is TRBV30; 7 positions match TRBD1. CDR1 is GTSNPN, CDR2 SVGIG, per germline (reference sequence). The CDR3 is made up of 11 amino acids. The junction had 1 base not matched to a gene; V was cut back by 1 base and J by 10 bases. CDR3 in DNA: TGTGCCTGGAGTGGACAGGGCGAGCAGTTCTTC. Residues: CAWSGQGEQFF.